The entry below gives a single T cell receptor (beta chain) sequence along with its context. Its antigen is currently unknown. The data are from a study of TIL therapy for anti-PD-1-resistant metastatic lung cancer. Study findings and constraints: After infusion, TIL clonotypes partly replaced peripheral T cells and declined over months. Patients were highly selected, enriched for treatment-naive, never-smoker and oncogene-addicted cases.

Sequencing used immunoSEQ v3. Sequencing depth was some 2 million read pairs for survey level, about 5-6 million for deep. TCRdb's table, derived via immunoSEQ multiplex PCR, lists solely in-frame clones and lacks some. The top ten clones hold 1.5% to 2% of a sample with roughly 60,000 clones, 73% of them seen once. This CDR3 contains 13 residues. Germline CDR1 is SGHTA and CDR2 is FQGNSA. The germline V and J ends were trimmed by 1 base and 6 bases, with 7 bases remaining between them. Time point defined: pre-treatment sample, taken before nivolumab and TIL therapy. Enrollment ran from late 2017 to early 2020.

Sequenced here: blood, sampled at baseline. The source of this sequence is a person between 25 and 79 years old with non-small cell lung cancer. The chain carries TRBV7-2 and TRBJ2-1, with D perhaps TRBD2 (6 bases). CDR3 amino acids: CASSLDGGNEQFF. The CDR3 DNA sequence: TGTGCCAGCAGCTTAGACGGGGGCAATGAGCAGTTCTTC.